This T cell receptor (beta chain) was observed in a study of sequential checkpoint blockade in melanoma. Across the study: Each arm's sequence ended with maintenance nivolumab.

Germline CDR1 and CDR2: SGHVS and FQNEAQ. This CDR3 is built from 19 residues. After removal of 1 base from V and 3 bases from J, the junction contained 17 bases not matched to a gene. Clones were read by immunoSEQ multiplex PCR, and TCRdb kept only the in-frame ones, dropping some. Here the sample spans about 17,000 clones, over 60% being singletons. Treatment defined: randomized to nivolumab then ipilimumab (arm A) or the reverse (arm B). Live CD3+CD8+ CD19− CD56− cells were sorted from PBMCs. This chain connects TRBV7-8 to TRBJ2-5; 7 bases match TRBD2. Sequencing was performed on CD8+ T cells sorted from blood (inferred from file names), taken from a patient given nivolumab and ipilimumab in sequence. The clonotype was recovered from a human donor with melanoma. CDR3 region: CASSLGYGTAGALEETQYF. The CDR3 coding sequence is TGTGCCAGCAGCTTAGGGTACGGGACTGCGGGAGCTCTCGAAGAGACCCAGTACTTC.